The 7 T cell receptor beta chains given below trace back to one sample, sequenced in a study of identifying expanded T cells in peripheral blood. TCRdb keeps only in-frame clones here, not all; method: immunoSEQ multiplex PCR. The data hold more than 55,000 clones, with more than 75% observed a single time. Material for sequencing was blood. Receptors were obtained from a person between 18 and 75 years old in good health.

The V and J genes are TRBV6-6 and TRBJ1-2; D gene ambiguous. Trimming removed 0 bases at V and 8 bases at J, with 16 bases between. The CDR3 spans 15 residues. The germline V gene has CDR1 MNHNY and CDR2 SVGAGI (reference sequence). CDR3 in amino acids: CASSYSPTWEEGYTF. CDR3 DNA: TGTGCCAGCAGTTACTCGCCAACATGGGAGGAGGGCTACACCTTC.

The chain joins TRBV9 to TRBJ2-3; D not resolved. The CDR3 contains 13 residues. Trimming pared 3 bases from V and 2 bases from J, leaving 7 bases between. Germline CDR1 SGDLS, CDR2 YYNGEE. The CDR3, as DNA: TGTGCCAGCAGCGGGATGAACACAGATACGCAGTATTTT. Translating it yields CASSGMNTDTQYF.

CDR3 protein: CASSLGVPYEQYF. CDR3 nucleotides: TGTGCCAGCAGCTTGGGGGTCCCCTACGAGCAGTACTTC. The rearrangement uses TRBV5-6 and TRBJ2-7; no clear D gene. Germline V gives CDR1 SGHDT, CDR2 YYEEEE. Trimming took off 0 bases at V and 2 bases at J, with 6 bases between the two ends. This CDR3 contains 13 residues.

Only one count was recorded for this clone. The gene calls are TRBV7-8 and TRBJ2-7, with 9 bases aligning to TRBD1. Trimming removed 1 base from V and 0 bases from J; junction bases left unmatched: 7. From germline, CDR1 is SGHVS and CDR2 FQNEAQ. The CDR3 has 17 amino acids. Here the CDR3 DNA reads TGTGCCAGCAGCTTAGGACAGGGACAGGGATTCTCCTACGAGCAGTACTTC. Translation gives CASSLGQGQGFSYEQYF.

V usage is TRBV29-1 and J usage is TRBJ2-1; D remains unclear. V shed 1 base and J shed 9 bases, with 7 bases lying between them. This CDR3 comprises 11 residues. Germline CDR1 is SQVTM and CDR2 is ANQGSEA. This chain's CDR3 is CSVEAVAEQFF. CDR3 nucleotide sequence: TGCAGCGTTGAAGCAGTCGCTGAGCAGTTCTTC.

The chain joins TRBV4-2 to TRBJ1-1; D is unclear. The CDR3 is 14 amino acids. Per germline, CDR1 LGHNA and CDR2 YNFKEQ. V shed 0 bases and J shed 0 bases, with 5 bases lying between them. The CDR3 bases are TGTGCCAGCAGCCAAGATTGGATGAACACTGAAGCTTTCTTT. This translates into CASSQDWMNTEAFF.

V and J are TRBV2 and TRBJ2-7, with 7 bases that match TRBD2. The CDR3 is 13 residues long. V trimming: 3 bases; J trimming: 7 bases; junction bases outside the gene matches: 6. The V gene's germline CDR1 is SNHLY and CDR2 FYNNEI. CDR3: CASSEGGIDEQYF. The CDR3 nucleotides are TGTGCCAGCAGTGAGGGGGGGATAGATGAGCAGTACTTC.